This T cell receptor (beta chain) was documented in a study of CD8 T cells in Susac syndrome. The authors reverse transcribed 0.5 to 1 ug RNA with random hexamers. Multiplex PCR with immunoSEQ amplified the TCR beta CDR3 across 54 Vbeta and 13 Jbeta. In TCRdb, the immunoSEQ multiplex PCR reads were re-called with MiXCR into one record per CDR3 protein. The sample lists approximately 180,000 distinct CDR3 sequences; 90% to 96% were seen once. The CDR3 sequence is 17 residues long. V dropped 4 bases and J dropped 7; count of bases not matched to a gene: 13. Germline CDR1 GTSNPN, CDR2 SVGIG (reference sequence).

Sequenced input: CD4+ T cells from PBMCs. This clonotype originated in a human donor with multiple sclerosis. The V call is TRBV30, the J call TRBJ1-6, with 10 bases fitting TRBD1. The CDR3 DNA reads as TGTGCCTGGATAAGGGGGACAGGGGCCCTCTGGAATTCACCCCTCCACTTT. Protein product: CAWIRGTGALWNSPLHF.